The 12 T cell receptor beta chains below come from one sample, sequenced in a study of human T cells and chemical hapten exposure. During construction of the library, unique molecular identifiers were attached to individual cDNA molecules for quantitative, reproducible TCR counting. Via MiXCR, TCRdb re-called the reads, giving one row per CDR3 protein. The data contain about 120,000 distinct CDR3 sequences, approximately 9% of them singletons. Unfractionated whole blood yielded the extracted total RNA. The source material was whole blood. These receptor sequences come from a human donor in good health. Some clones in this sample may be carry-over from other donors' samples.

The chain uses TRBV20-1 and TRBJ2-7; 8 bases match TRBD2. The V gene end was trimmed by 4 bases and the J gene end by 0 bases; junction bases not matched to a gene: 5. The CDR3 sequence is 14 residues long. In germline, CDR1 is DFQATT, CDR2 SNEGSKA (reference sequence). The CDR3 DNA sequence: TGCAGTGCTAACCAGCGGGAGAGCTCCTACGAGCAGTACTTC. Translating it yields CSANQRESSYEQYF.

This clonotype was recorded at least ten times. The CDR3 region is CASSLSMTANYGYTF. CDR3 nucleotide sequence: TGTGCCAGCAGTTTATCGATGACAGCTAACTATGGCTACACCTTC. The chain links TRBV27 to TRBJ1-2; D is perhaps TRBD1 (5 bases). This CDR3 has 15 residues. Germline-derived CDR1 and CDR2 are MNHEY and SMNVEV (reference sequence). With 0 bases removed from V and 0 bases from J, the gap between germline ends came to 8 bases.

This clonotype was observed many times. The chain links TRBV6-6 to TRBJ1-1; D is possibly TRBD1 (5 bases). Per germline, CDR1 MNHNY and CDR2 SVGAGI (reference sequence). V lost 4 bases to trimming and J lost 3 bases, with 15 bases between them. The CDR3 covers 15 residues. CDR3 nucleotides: TGTGCCAGCAGTTTCCGAACGGGGGTAGACACTGAAGCTTTCTTT. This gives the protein CASSFRTGVDTEAFF.

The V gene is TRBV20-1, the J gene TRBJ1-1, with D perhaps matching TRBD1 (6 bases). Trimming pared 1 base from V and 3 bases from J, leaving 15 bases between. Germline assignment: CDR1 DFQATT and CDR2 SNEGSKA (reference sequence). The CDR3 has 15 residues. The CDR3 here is CSARAVNPGDTEAFF. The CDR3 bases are TGCAGTGCTAGAGCGGTCAACCCAGGGGACACTGAAGCTTTCTTT.

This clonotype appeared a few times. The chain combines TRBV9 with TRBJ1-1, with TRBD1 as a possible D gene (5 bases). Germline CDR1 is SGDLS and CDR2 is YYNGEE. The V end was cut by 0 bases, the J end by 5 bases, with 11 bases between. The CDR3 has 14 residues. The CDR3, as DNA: TGTGCCAGCAGCGTAGCGGGGCAGGGAACTGAAGCTTTCTTT. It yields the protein CASSVAGQGTEAFF.

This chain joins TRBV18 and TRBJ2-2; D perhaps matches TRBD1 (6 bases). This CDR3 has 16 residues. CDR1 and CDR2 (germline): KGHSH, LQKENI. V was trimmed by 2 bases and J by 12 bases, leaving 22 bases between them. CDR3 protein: CASSPDSGANTVKLFF. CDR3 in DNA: TGTGCCAGCTCACCAGATTCAGGGGCGAACACCGTTAAGCTGTTTTTT.

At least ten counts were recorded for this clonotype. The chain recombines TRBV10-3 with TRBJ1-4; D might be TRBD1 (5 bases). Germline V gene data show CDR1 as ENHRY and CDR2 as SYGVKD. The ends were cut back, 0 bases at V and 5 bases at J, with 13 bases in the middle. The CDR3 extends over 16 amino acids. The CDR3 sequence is CAISESGRDPNEKLFF. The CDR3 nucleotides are TGTGCCATCAGTGAGTCGGGAAGGGACCCAAATGAAAAACTGTTTTTT.

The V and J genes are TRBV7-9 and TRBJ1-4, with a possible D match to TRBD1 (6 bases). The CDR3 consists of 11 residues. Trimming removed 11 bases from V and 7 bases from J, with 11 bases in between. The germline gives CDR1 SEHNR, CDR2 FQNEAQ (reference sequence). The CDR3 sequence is CAAKGGEKLFF. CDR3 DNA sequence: TGTGCCGCTAAAGGGGGTGAAAAACTGTTTTTT.

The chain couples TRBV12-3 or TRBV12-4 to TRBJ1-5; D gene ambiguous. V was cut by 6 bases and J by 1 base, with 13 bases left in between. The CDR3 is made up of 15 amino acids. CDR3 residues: CASSPGADSNQPQHF. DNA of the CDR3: TGTGCCAGCAGCCCAGGAGCAGACAGCAATCAGCCCCAGCATTTT.

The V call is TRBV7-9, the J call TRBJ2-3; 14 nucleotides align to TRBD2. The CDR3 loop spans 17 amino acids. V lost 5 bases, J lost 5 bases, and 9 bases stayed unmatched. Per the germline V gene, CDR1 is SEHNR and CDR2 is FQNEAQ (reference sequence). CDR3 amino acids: CASSPGTSGRMKDTQYF. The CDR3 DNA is TGTGCCAGCAGCCCAGGGACTAGCGGGAGAATGAAAGATACGCAGTATTTT.

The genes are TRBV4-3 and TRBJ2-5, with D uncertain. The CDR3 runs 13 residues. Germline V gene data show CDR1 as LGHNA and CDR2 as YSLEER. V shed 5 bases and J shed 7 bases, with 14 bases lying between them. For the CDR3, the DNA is TGCGCCAGCAGCTCGACCCTGGAGCGGACCCAGTACTTC. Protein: CASSSTLERTQYF.

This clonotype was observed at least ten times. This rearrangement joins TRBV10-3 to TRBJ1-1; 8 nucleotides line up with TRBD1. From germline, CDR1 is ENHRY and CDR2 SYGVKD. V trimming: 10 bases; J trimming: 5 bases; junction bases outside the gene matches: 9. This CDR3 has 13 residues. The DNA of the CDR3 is TGTGCCAACGGACAGGGACCTTTAACTGAAGCTTTCTTT. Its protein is CANGQGPLTEAFF.